This T cell receptor (beta chain) was sequenced in a study of T cells and Merkel cell carcinoma outcomes. Study conclusions and caveats: Reportedly, T-cell repertoire with density predicts Merkel cell carcinoma outcomes.

Assay used: immunoSEQ multiplex PCR; TCRdb lists only in-frame clones, some missing. The profile shows 15,000 to 16,000 clones, roughly four fifths of them singletons. As for this clone: Its antigen is not identified.

CDR1 is KGHSH, CDR2 LQKENI, per germline. Between the trimmed V and J ends, which lost 6 bases and 5 bases, there was a span of 16 bases. The CDR3 sequence is 15 residues long. This chain uses TRBV18 with TRBJ2-2, with D possibly matching TRBD1 (6 bases). Material: tumor tissue from Merkel cell carcinoma. This clonotype was obtained from a human donor with Merkel cell carcinoma. This CDR3 reads CASSQAGVITGELFF. In DNA, the CDR3 is TGTGCCAGCTCGCAGGCAGGGGTGATAACCGGGGAGCTGTTTTTT.